The rows below give T cell receptor beta chains drawn from one sample of a study of OX40 agonist ivuxolimab in advanced cancers. Only in-frame clones appear in the TCRdb table, and some are missing; sequencing was by immunoSEQ multiplex PCR. The data show about 55,000 clones, about 83% seen once. This specimen was CD4+ or CD8+ T cells sorted from blood, taken in a trial of the OX40 agonist ivuxolimab. These receptors were obtained from an adult with an advanced solid tumor such as melanoma, head and neck, liver or kidney cancer. The CDR3 runs from the conserved cysteine through the conserved F or W. The D gene is left open where the match is weak. A row's size may be missing; if present it is once, few, many or a size class.

cdr3_length j_call clone_size d_call v_call cdr3_aa cdr3_nt
14 TRBJ2-7 NA TRBD1 TRBV6-6 CASNIQGSSYEQYF TGTGCCAGCAACATACAGGGGAGCTCCTACGAGCAGTACTTC
13 TRBJ2-2 NA NA TRBV7-2 CASSLWYTGELFF TGTGCCAGCAGCTTATGGTACACCGGGGAGCTGTTTTTT
13 TRBJ1-6 NA TRBD1 TRBV29-1 CSVGQGVGSPLHF TGCAGCGTTGGACAGGGCGTGGGTTCACCCCTCCACTTT
13 TRBJ1-1 NA TRBD1 TRBV5-5 CASSRQGDTEAFF TGTGCCAGCAGCCGACAGGGGGACACTGAAGCTTTCTTT
17 TRBJ2-1 once TRBD1 TRBV5-1 CASSPSEGTGEVDEQFF TGCGCCAGCAGCCCTTCAGAGGGGACAGGGGAGGTCGATGAGCAGTTCTTC
13 TRBJ2-7 NA NA TRBV7-3 CASSLQQGVSPSF TGTGCCAGCAGCTTACAACAGGGAGTTTCCCCCAGCTTC
16 TRBJ1-3 NA NA TRBV4-1 CASSQIPPTGRNTIYF TGCGCCAGCAGCCAAATCCCACCAACTGGTAGAAACACCATATATTTT
15 TRBJ2-7 NA TRBD1 TRBV5-1 CASSLRQGAGYEQYF TGCGCCAGCAGCTTGCGGCAGGGGGCGGGCTACGAGCAGTACTTC
12 TRBJ1-5 NA NA TRBV6-5 CASGEDYQPQHF TGTGCCTCGGGGGAGGACTATCAGCCCCAGCATTTT
15 TRBJ2-7 NA NA TRBV2 CASSGGTLSSYEQYF TGTGCCAGCAGTGGGGGGACACTCAGTTCCTACGAGCAGTACTTC
13 TRBJ2-7 NA NA TRBV7-2 CASSRTATYEQYF TGTGCCAGCAGCCGGACAGCTACCTACGAGCAGTACTTC
15 TRBJ2-7 NA TRBD2 TRBV19 CASSSPTSGTYEQYF TGTGCCAGTAGTTCTCCGACTAGCGGGACCTACGAGCAGTACTTC
14 TRBJ1-3 NA NA TRBV27 CASSRQGSGNTIYF TGTGCCAGCAGTCGGCAGGGCTCTGGAAACACCATATATTTT
14 TRBJ2-2 NA NA TRBV30 CAWSRWRSGGELFF TGTGCCTGGAGTAGGTGGCGCTCCGGAGGGGAGCTGTTTTTT
15 TRBJ1-2 NA TRBD1 TRBV30 CAWSVRGQGGVGYTF TGTGCCTGGAGTGTACGAGGACAGGGAGGAGTCGGCTACACCTTC
16 TRBJ1-2 NA TRBD1 TRBV19 CASSPGTGGFDYGYTF TGTGCCAGTAGTCCCGGGACAGGGGGCTTTGACTATGGCTACACCTTC
13 TRBJ1-1 NA NA TRBV28 CASSSRRAWGAFF TGTGCCAGCAGTTCCAGGCGGGCTTGGGGAGCTTTCTTT
13 TRBJ2-5 NA NA TRBV7-2 CASSLDLGETQYF TGTGCCAGCAGCTTAGACCTGGGAGAGACCCAGTACTTC
15 TRBJ2-1 NA TRBD1 TRBV7-9 CASSLLTGVGNEQFF TGTGCCAGCAGCTTATTGACAGGGGTTGGGAATGAGCAGTTCTTC
13 TRBJ2-7 NA TRBD2 TRBV5-1 CASMAGEAYEQYF TGCGCCAGCATGGCGGGAGAAGCCTACGAGCAGTACTTC
16 TRBJ1-6 NA NA TRBV7-2 CASSSTAFPNNSPLHF TGTGCCAGCAGCTCAACAGCATTTCCTAATAATTCACCCCTCCACTTT
14 TRBJ2-1 NA TRBD2 TRBV5-1 CASSRDPGGDEQFF TGCGCCAGCAGCAGGGACCCTGGGGGGGATGAGCAGTTCTTC
13 TRBJ2-5 NA TRBD2 TRBV12-5 CASGLAGLAVAYF TGTGCTAGTGGTTTGGCGGGACTAGCGGTAGCGTACTTC
14 TRBJ1-4 NA NA TRBV18 CASSQGETNEKLFF TGTGCCAGCTCACAGGGGGAGACTAATGAAAAACTGTTTTTT
15 TRBJ2-5 once NA TRBV6-1 CASSLSGVALETQYF TGTGCCAGCAGTCTCTCGGGGGTAGCCTTGGAGACCCAGTACTTC
16 TRBJ1-5 NA NA TRBV28 CASTKSVWSGGQPQHF TGTGCCAGCACCAAATCAGTCTGGTCGGGGGGTCAGCCCCAGCATTTT
14 TRBJ2-1 NA TRBD1 TRBV5-1 CASSLAGTVGEQFF TGCGCCAGCAGCTTGGCCGGGACAGTCGGTGAGCAGTTCTTC
15 TRBJ1-5 NA NA TRBV7-2 CASSLVSTEGQPQHF TGTGCCAGCAGCTTAGTCTCGACAGAGGGACAGCCCCAGCATTTT
16 TRBJ2-2 NA TRBD2 TRBV10-3 CAISFLTGTSPGELFF TGTGCCATCAGTTTCTTAACCGGGACTAGTCCCGGGGAGCTGTTTTTT
14 TRBJ1-4 NA TRBD1 TRBV5-1 CASSMGQGGEKLFF TGCGCCAGCAGCATGGGACAGGGGGGTGAAAAACTGTTTTTT
14 TRBJ2-1 NA NA TRBV4-1 CASSQETTREIRVF TGCGCCAGCAGCCAAGAGACTACCAGGGAGATTAGGGTCTTC
16 TRBJ2-2 NA NA TRBV5-5 CASSWAQGGVTGELFF TGTGCCAGCAGCTGGGCACAGGGCGGTGTCACCGGGGAGCTGTTTTTT
15 TRBJ2-1 NA NA TRBV15 CATSSQDKLGNEQFF TGTGCCACCAGCAGTCAAGACAAGCTCGGCAATGAGCAGTTCTTC
13 TRBJ2-7 NA NA TRBV7-8 CASSFDRSYEQYF TGTGCCAGCAGCTTCGACAGATCCTACGAGCAGTACTTC
18 TRBJ2-1 NA NA TRBV7-6 CASSFPITGTASYNEQFF TGTGCCAGCAGCTTTCCTATCACCGGGACGGCAAGCTACAATGAGCAGTTCTTC
12 TRBJ2-7 NA NA TRBV27 CASSLALYEQYF TGTGCCAGCAGTTTGGCGCTCTACGAGCAGTACTTC
16 TRBJ2-5 NA NA TRBV6-6 CASSPGWGRETGTQYF TGTGCCAGCAGCCCCGGGTGGGGCAGGGAGACGGGGACCCAGTACTTC
15 TRBJ2-3 NA NA TRBV2 CASRPWGSSTDTQYF TGTGCCAGCAGGCCGTGGGGCTCTAGCACAGATACGCAGTATTTT